This T cell receptor (beta chain) was recovered during a study of blood T cell repertoires in COVID-19. The CDR3 has 17 residues. Germline CDR1 reads SGDLS; CDR2 reads YYNGEE. V was cut by 4 bases and J by 0 bases, with 14 bases left in between. The method was immunoSEQ multiplex PCR; TCRdb's version includes in-frame clones alone and lacks a portion of them. The table includes about 210,000 clones, about nine tenths detected once. Sample: peripheral blood. The chain employs TRBV9 and TRBJ1-6, with D perhaps matching TRBD1 (6 bases). The source of this sequence is a man younger than 35 with active or convalescent COVID-19. The CDR3 nucleotides are TGTGCCAGCAGCTTCGAGGGGGTAAGCTCCTATAATTCACCCCTCCACTTT. This encodes CASSFEGVSSYNSPLHF.